One sample yielded the 8 T cell receptor beta chains listed below, sequenced in a study of OX40 agonist ivuxolimab in advanced cancers. This table comes from immunoSEQ multiplex PCR, and its TCRdb copy is limited to in-frame clones, with some not included. The sample comprises approximately 72,000 clones, 70% to 85% of which are singletons, and 1.5% to 2% rests with the top ten. The source material was CD4+ or CD8+ T cells sorted from blood, sampled in a trial of the OX40 agonist ivuxolimab. Receptor source: an adult with an advanced solid tumor such as melanoma, head and neck, liver or kidney cancer.

The V call is TRBV5-8, the J call TRBJ2-6; the D is unclear. Germline assignment: CDR1 SGHTS and CDR2 YDEGEE. Trimming cost V 2 bases and J 4 bases, with 7 bases left between them. The CDR3 is 14 amino acids. CDR3 DNA sequence: TGTGCCAGCAGCTTCCAACGGGGGGCCAACGTCCTGACTTTC. Translated: CASSFQRGANVLTF.

The V call is TRBV13, the J call TRBJ2-3; D is perhaps TRBD2 (6 bases). From germline, CDR1 is PRHDT and CDR2 FYEKMQ (reference sequence). V was trimmed by 5 bases and J by 1 base, leaving 16 bases between them. CDR3 length: 16 amino acids. DNA of the CDR3: TGTGCCAGCAGCCACGGGTCGGGAGCGGGCACAGATACGCAGTATTTT. Residues: CASSHGSGAGTDTQYF.

The chain carries TRBV4-1 and TRBJ2-7; 9 bases are shared with TRBD1. Germline V gene sequence: CDR1 MGHRA, CDR2 YSYEKL. V trimming: 3 bases; J trimming: 0 bases; junction bases outside the gene matches: 6. The CDR3 has 16 residues. CDR3 nucleotides: TGCGCCAGCAGCCAGGTGACAGGGGGAGGCTCCTACGAGCAGTACTTC. It encodes CASSQVTGGGSYEQYF.

This clone came up once. The chain carries TRBV6-6 and TRBJ1-4; no firm D call. The CDR3 totals 12 residues. CDR1 and CDR2 (germline): MNHNY, SVGAGI (reference sequence). V was clipped by 7 bases and J by 6 bases, with 9 bases between them. CDR3 loop: CASKGSDEKLFF. CDR3 DNA: TGTGCCAGCAAGGGATCCGATGAAAAACTGTTTTTT.

The chain couples TRBV9 to TRBJ2-3; D remains unclear. Trimming removed 2 bases from V and 3 bases from J, with 4 bases in between. CDR3 length equals 12 residues. CDR1 is SGDLS and CDR2 is YYNGEE in the germline V gene. The CDR3, as DNA: TGTGCCAGCAGCGTCCGGACAGATACGCAGTATTTT. Translation: CASSVRTDTQYF.

The chain links TRBV5-1 to TRBJ2-1; 8 nucleotides line up with TRBD2. CDR1 is SGHRS, CDR2 YFSETQ, per germline. The CDR3 contains 14 residues. Trimming took 2 bases from V and 7 from J; bases not matched to a gene: 5. The CDR3 reads CASSLQAGVNEQFF. The CDR3 region has the DNA TGCGCCAGCAGCTTACAAGCGGGAGTAAATGAGCAGTTCTTC.

This rearrangement joins TRBV28 to TRBJ2-7; 7 bases are shared with TRBD1. The germline CDR1 and CDR2 sequences are MDHEN and SYDVKM. This CDR3 region has 15 residues. V lost 6 bases, J lost 0 bases, and 8 bases stayed unmatched. CDR3 nucleotides: TGTGCCAGCAGACAGACCGGGACAGACTCCTACGAGCAGTACTTC. This codes for CASRQTGTDSYEQYF. Drawing the rest from reference TRBV28 and TRBJ2-7, the complete variable domain is DVKVTQSSRYLVKRTGEKVFLECVQDMDHENMFWYRQDPGLGLRLIYFSYDVKMKEKGDIPEGYSVSREKKERFSLILESASTNQTSMYLCASRQTGTDSYEQYFGPGTRLTVT.

The chain links TRBV27 to TRBJ2-4; 7 bases align to TRBD1. Losses at the gene ends were 2 bases for V and 6 bases for J; bases not matched to a gene: 7. Germline V gene sequence: CDR1 MNHEY, CDR2 SMNVEV (reference sequence). CDR3 length: 15 amino acids. The CDR3 loop reads CASSLGQQGINIQYF. CDR3 bases: TGTGCCAGCAGTTTAGGTCAACAGGGGATAAACATTCAGTACTTC.